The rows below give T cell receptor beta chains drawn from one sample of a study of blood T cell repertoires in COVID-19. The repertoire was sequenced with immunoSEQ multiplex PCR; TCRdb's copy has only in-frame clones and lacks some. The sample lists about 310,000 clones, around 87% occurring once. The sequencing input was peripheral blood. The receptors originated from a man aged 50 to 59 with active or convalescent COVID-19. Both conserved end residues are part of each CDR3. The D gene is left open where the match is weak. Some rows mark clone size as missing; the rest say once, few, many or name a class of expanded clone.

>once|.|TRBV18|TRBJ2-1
CASSGRREYSEQFF
TGTGCCAGCTCAGGAAGGAGGGAGTATAGTGAGCAGTTCTTC
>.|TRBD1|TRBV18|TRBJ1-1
CASSTGGPNTEAFF
TGTGCCAGCTCCACAGGGGGCCCGAACACTGAAGCTTTCTTT
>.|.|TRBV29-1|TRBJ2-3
CSSKQGGGADTQYF
TGCAGCTCAAAACAGGGCGGAGGAGCAGATACGCAGTATTTT
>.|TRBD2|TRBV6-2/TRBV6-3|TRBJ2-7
CASSHSGGAYEQYF
TGTGCCAGCAGTCATAGCGGGGGAGCCTACGAGCAGTACTTC
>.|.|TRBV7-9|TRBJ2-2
CASSPANTGELFF
TGTGCCAGCAGTCCTGCGAACACCGGGGAGCTGTTTTTT
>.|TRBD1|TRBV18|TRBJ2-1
CASSPTGGYNEQFF
TGTGCCAGCTCTCCGACAGGGGGTTACAATGAGCAGTTCTTC
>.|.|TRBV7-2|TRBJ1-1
CASSLGQGEAFF
TGTGCCAGCAGCTTAGGGCAGGGTGAAGCTTTCTTT
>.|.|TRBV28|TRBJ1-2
CASSPSFQGWGYTF
TGTGCCAGCAGCCCCTCCTTCCAGGGCTGGGGCTACACCTTC
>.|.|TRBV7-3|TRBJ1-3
CASRQGSGNTIYF
TGTGCCAGCCGGCAGGGTTCTGGAAACACCATATATTTT
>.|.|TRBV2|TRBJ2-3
CASSEGGVSDTQYF
TGTGCCAGCAGTGAAGGCGGGGTGTCAGATACGCAGTATTTT
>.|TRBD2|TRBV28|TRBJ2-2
CASSLAGWGGNTGELFF
TGTGCCAGCAGTTTAGCTGGATGGGGGGGGAACACCGGGGAGCTGTTTTTT
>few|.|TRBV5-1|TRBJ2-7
CASSLEVRGPGGYEQYF
TGCGCCAGCAGCTTGGAGGTCCGGGGCCCAGGAGGGTACGAGCAGTACTTC